The 14 T cell receptor beta chains in this list originate from one sample, sequenced in a study of patients and donors after allogeneic stem cell transplantation. TCRdb fed the RT-PCR reads into MiXCR, producing one record per CDR3 protein. This table holds approximately 90,000 distinct CDR3 sequences, 5% found once. What was sequenced was blood, either unsorted or a sorted T cell fraction (not recorded which). The source is a human donor who was either an allogeneic HSCT recipient or a stem cell or donor lymphocyte infusion donor (not recorded which). It is not recorded whose cells these are; they may come from a transplant donor.

This clonotype was seen ten or more times. The chain recombines TRBV5-1 with TRBJ1-2; weak D call: TRBD1 (5 bases). CDR1 is SGHRS, CDR2 YFSETQ, per germline. The germline V and J ends were trimmed by 4 bases and 2 bases, with 12 bases remaining between them. The CDR3 length is 14 residues. The CDR3: CASSQGRVNYGYTF. The DNA for the CDR3 is TGCGCCAGCAGCCAGGGCCGAGTAAACTATGGCTACACCTTC. The full variable domain, rest sourced from reference TRBV5-1 and TRBJ1-2, is KAGVTQTPRYLIKTRGQQVTLSCSPISGHRSVSWYQQTPGQGLQFLFEYFSETQRNKGNFPGRFSGRQFSNSRSEMNVSTLELGDSALYLCASSQGRVNYGYTFGSGTRLTVV.

This clonotype showed up many times. J is TRBJ1-6 and V is TRBV3-1; D remains unclear. V was pared by 2 bases and J by 8 bases, with 10 bases between. CDR1 LGHDT and CDR2 YNNKEL come from the germline V gene (reference sequence). The CDR3 sequence is 14 residues long. The CDR3 region is CASSQPGSDSPLHF. CDR3 sequence (DNA): TGTGCCAGCAGCCAACCGGGATCGGATTCACCCCTCCACTTT.

This clonotype was seen more than once but under ten times. The J gene is TRBJ1-1, the V gene TRBV19; tentatively, D is TRBD1 (5 bases). The CDR3 is 15 amino acids. Trimming removed 3 bases from V and 0 bases from J, with 11 bases in between. Germline CDR1 reads LNHDA; CDR2 reads SQIVND (reference sequence). In DNA, the CDR3 is TGTGCCAGTAGTATGAACGGGGCCATGAACACTGAAGCTTTCTTT. It codes for CASSMNGAMNTEAFF.

At least ten counts were recorded for this clonotype. The chain uses TRBV6-4 and TRBJ2-2; unclear D gene. The CDR3 spans 14 residues. Trimming left V 3 bases short and J 5 bases short, with 10 bases between. The germline gives CDR1 MRHNA, CDR2 SNTAGT. DNA of the CDR3: TGTGCCAGCAGTGATGAGGTGGGGACCGGGGAGCTGTTTTTT. Its protein is CASSDEVGTGELFF.

This clonotype was counted at least ten times. V and J are TRBV2 and TRBJ1-5; D uncertain. Germline V CDR1 and CDR2: SNHLY, FYNNEI. The CDR3 covers 15 residues. Trimming cost V 0 bases and J 0 bases, with 6 bases left between them. CDR3 DNA sequence: TGTGCCAGCAGTGAAGCGCCCTATAGCAATCAGCCCCAGCATTTT. It specifies CASSEAPYSNQPQHF.

This clonotype was picked up many times. V usage is TRBV20-1 and J usage is TRBJ1-5; D is possibly TRBD1 (6 bases). From germline, CDR1 is DFQATT and CDR2 SNEGSKA (reference sequence). The CDR3 has 15 amino acids. V was clipped by 3 bases and J by 2 bases, with 14 bases between them. Here the CDR3 reads CSARTGGGGNQPQHF. The DNA of the CDR3 is TGCAGTGCTAGGACAGGTGGGGGAGGCAATCAGCCCCAGCATTTT.

In this sample, this clonotype turned up many times. The chain links TRBV7-9 to TRBJ2-1, with TRBD2 matching 10 bases. CDR1 and CDR2 (germline): SEHNR, FQNEAQ (reference sequence). This CDR3 has 17 amino acids. Trimming removed 4 bases from V and 4 bases from J; junction bases left unmatched: 10. Here the CDR3 DNA reads TGTGCCAGCAGCTCGCGAGGAGGACTAGCGGCGTACAATGAGCAGTTCTTC. This gives the protein CASSSRGGLAAYNEQFF.

This clonotype was observed at least ten times. The rearrangement joins TRBV4-2 to TRBJ1-1; D not certain. V shed 0 bases and J shed 4 bases, with 9 bases lying between them. CDR3 length: 14 amino acids. The V gene's germline CDR1 is LGHNA and CDR2 YNFKEQ. CDR3 region: CASSQDPTGTEAFF. The DNA for the CDR3 is TGTGCCAGCAGCCAAGATCCTACCGGCACTGAAGCTTTCTTT.

This clonotype was seen only a few times. J is TRBJ2-1 and V is TRBV3-1; 7 bases agree with TRBD1. Germline lookup yields CDR1 LGHDT and CDR2 YNNKEL (reference sequence). The trim removed 11 bases at V and 6 bases at J, leaving 13 bases unmatched. There are 14 residues in the CDR3. CDR3 coding DNA: TGTGCCTCCCAACCCCGGGACAGACTCAATGAGCAGTTCTTC. Protein product: CASQPRDRLNEQFF.

The chain carries TRBV20-1 and TRBJ2-1; no clear D. V dropped 4 bases and J dropped 0 bases, with 10 bases sitting between them. Germline V gene lookup returns CDR1 DFQATT and CDR2 SNEGSKA (reference sequence). The CDR3 length is 14 residues. CDR3 protein: CSATPPGSYNEQFF. The CDR3 region has the DNA TGCAGTGCTACCCCTCCTGGCTCCTACAATGAGCAGTTCTTC.

This clonotype was detected a few times. The chain joins TRBV10-2 to TRBJ2-7, with 13 bases that match TRBD2. With V trimmed by 4 bases and J by 4 bases, 7 bases remained unmatched. The CDR3 extends over 16 amino acids. Germline V gives CDR1 WSHSY, CDR2 SAAADI. CDR3: CASSGAGLAGAYEQYF. CDR3 DNA: TGCGCCAGCAGTGGAGCTGGACTAGCGGGAGCATACGAGCAGTACTTC.

In its sample, this clonotype was seen many times. The chain is built from TRBV28 and TRBJ2-4, with D possibly called TRBD1 or TRBD2 (5 bases each). The V end was cut by 4 bases, the J end by 0 bases, with 22 bases between. There are 19 residues in the CDR3. Germline V gives CDR1 MDHEN, CDR2 SYDVKM. CDR3 protein: CASSYAKPGATLAKNIQYF. The CDR3 nucleotides read TGTGCCAGCAGTTATGCCAAACCCGGGGCAACCTTAGCCAAAAACATTCAGTACTTC.

This clonotype was recorded many times. J is TRBJ1-5 and V is TRBV18; D is unresolved. V lost 5 bases and J 6 bases, leaving 8 bases between the germline ends. This CDR3 is built from 12 residues. Germline CDR1 reads KGHSH; CDR2 reads LQKENI. In DNA form, the CDR3 reads TGTGCCAGCTCATTAATGGGTCAGCCCCAGCATTTT. As protein: CASSLMGQPQHF.

This clonotype was observed a handful of times. The chain links TRBV6-1 to TRBJ2-3; 7 bases are a match to TRBD2. CDR1 is MNHNS, CDR2 SASEGT, per germline. The CDR3 runs to 15 residues. J was trimmed by 3 bases and V by 5 bases; bases with no gene match: 8. CDR3: CASSLTSVGTDTQYF. The CDR3 DNA follows: TGTGCCAGCAGTCTAACTAGCGTTGGTACAGATACGCAGTATTTT.